The table lists the clone carrying this T cell receptor (beta chain) with a few counts. The data are from a study of blood T cell repertoires in COVID-19. The CDR3 length is 12 residues. The V end lost 8 bases, the J end lost 4 bases, and 11 bases lay between the germline ends. Germline assignment: CDR1 MDHEN and CDR2 SYDVKM. TCRdb's copy holds only in-frame clones and misses some; the assay was immunoSEQ multiplex PCR. The sample carries approximately 290,000 clones, 75% to 90% recorded once. The chain has TRBV28 and TRBJ1-1, with D unresolved. Sequenced sample: peripheral blood. This clonotype was obtained from a man aged 30 to 45 with acute or convalescent COVID-19. The CDR3 reads CASAAGSTEAFF. CDR3 DNA: TGTGCCAGCGCGGCGGGTTCCACTGAAGCTTTCTTT.